The 27 T cell receptor beta chains below all came from one sample that was sequenced in a study of blood T cell repertoires in COVID-19. Some clones are missing from TCRdb's copy, which holds only in-frame ones; the method was immunoSEQ multiplex PCR. The sample lists a few hundred thousand clones; more than 85% were seen once. What was sequenced was peripheral blood. These receptors came from a person aged 18 to 35 with COVID-19, enrolled during active disease.

The V call is TRBV4-3, the J call TRBJ1-1; D call uncertain. The V gene lost 1 base and the J gene lost 3 bases, with 18 bases spanning the gap. Germline CDR1 and CDR2: LGHNA and YSLEER. This CDR3 contains 17 residues. The DNA of the CDR3 is TGCGCCAGCAGCCAAGGAGGTCCGGGGTCGGAGGACACTGAAGCTTTCTTT. This gives the protein CASSQGGPGSEDTEAFF.

V and J are TRBV28 and TRBJ2-1; TRBD2 matches 9 bases. Germline CDR1 MDHEN, CDR2 SYDVKM. This CDR3 comprises 17 residues. J gave up 2 bases and V 3 bases, and 8 bases lay outside the gene matches. This CDR3 is CASSFPAGGLTYNEQFF. CDR3 coding DNA: TGTGCCAGCAGTTTCCCAGCGGGAGGCCTCACCTACAATGAGCAGTTCTTC.

The chain couples TRBV27 to TRBJ1-1; 7 bases agree with TRBD1. Germline CDR1 and CDR2: MNHEY and SMNVEV (reference sequence). V was pared by 4 bases and J by 5 bases, with 10 bases of the junction left unmatched. This CDR3 is built from 15 residues. The CDR3 DNA sequence: TGTGCCAGCAGTTCAATACAGGGGATGAGAACTGAAGCTTTCTTT. This translates into CASSSIQGMRTEAFF.

The rearrangement links TRBV2 to TRBJ1-4; a possible D gene is TRBD1 (6 bases). This CDR3 spans 13 amino acids. Looked up from germline, CDR1 is SNHLY and CDR2 is FYNNEI. The V end lost 7 bases, the J end lost 7 bases, and 13 bases lay between the germline ends. The CDR3 DNA reads TGTGCCAGCATAAGGGGGTCTGCTGAAAAACTGTTTTTT. Its translation is CASIRGSAEKLFF.

The chain couples TRBV9 to TRBJ2-1; 10 bases line up with TRBD2. Germline CDR1 SGDLS, CDR2 YYNGEE. V was clipped by 2 bases and J by 3 bases; unmatched bases: 5. This CDR3 is 16 amino acids long. The CDR3: CASSVGTSAYYNEQFF. The CDR3 DNA reads TGTGCCAGCAGCGTCGGGACTAGCGCCTACTACAATGAGCAGTTCTTC.

Here the CDR3 reads CASSQDGRNTIYF. Written as DNA, the CDR3 is TGTGCCAGCAGCCAAGATGGCAGAAACACCATATATTTT. The V and J genes are TRBV3-1 (or the pseudogene TRBV3-2) and TRBJ1-3; D is undetermined. Germline V gene lookup returns CDR1 LGHDT and CDR2 YNNKEL (reference sequence). The CDR3 spans 13 residues. Trimming pared 0 bases from V and 5 bases from J, leaving 5 bases between.

The chain recombines TRBV9 with TRBJ2-3; TRBD2 matches 9 bases. The germline V gene encodes CDR1 SGDLS and CDR2 YYNGEE. The CDR3 has 16 amino acids. Trimming removed 2 bases from V and 2 bases from J; junction bases left unmatched: 6. DNA for the CDR3: TGTGCCAGCAGCGTGGCCCCTAGCGGGAACACAGATACGCAGTATTTT. The encoded protein is CASSVAPSGNTDTQYF. Complete variable domain (other parts from reference TRBV9 and TRBJ2-3): DSGVTQTPKHLITATGQRVTLRCSPRSGDLSVYWYQQSLDQGLQFLIQYYNGEERAKGNILERFSAQQFPDLHSELNLSSLELGDSALYFCASSVAPSGNTDTQYFGPGTRLTVL.

This sequence joins TRBV3-1 (or the pseudogene TRBV3-2) and TRBJ1-2; the D is unclear. The V and J ends lost 8 bases and 2 bases respectively, with 15 bases between them. Germline V CDR1 and CDR2: LGHDT, YNNKEL (reference sequence). The CDR3 spans 14 residues. DNA of the CDR3: TGTGCCAGCGGGATTACGGGGAGGAACTATGGCTACACCTTC. This translates into CASGITGRNYGYTF.

As regards this clone: The sample has other DNA sequences that encode this CDR3 too. The chain employs TRBV6-5 and TRBJ2-7, with TRBD1 matching 11 bases. J lost 3 bases, V lost 0 bases, and 1 base had no gene match. The germline V gene has CDR1 MNHEY and CDR2 SVGAGI. The CDR3 extends over 15 amino acids. The CDR3 coding sequence is TGTGCCAGCAGTTACTCCGGGACAGGGGGCTACGAGCAGTACTTC. This gives the protein CASSYSGTGGYEQYF.

CDR3 residues: CASSPLAGVLRDTQYF. CDR3 coding DNA: TGTGCCAGCAGCCCTCTAGCGGGAGTATTACGAGATACGCAGTATTTT. The V and J genes are TRBV7-8 and TRBJ2-3; 10 bases fit TRBD2. Trimming at V came to 5 bases and at J to 5 bases, leaving 10 bases not matched to a gene. CDR1 and CDR2 from the germline V gene are SGHVS and FQNEAQ. The CDR3 is made up of 16 amino acids.

The chain couples TRBV12-3 or TRBV12-4 to TRBJ1-1; D may be TRBD1 (6 bases). Trimming took off 2 bases at V and 3 bases at J, with 7 bases between the two ends. CDR3 length equals 13 residues. The CDR3 protein is CASSLQGYTEAFF. CDR3 coding DNA: TGTGCCAGCAGTTTACAGGGGTACACTGAAGCTTTCTTT.

The rearrangement joins TRBV4-1 to TRBJ2-2; possibly TRBD2 for D (6 bases). Germline V CDR1 and CDR2: MGHRA, YSYEKL. CDR3 length: 16 amino acids. The germline V and J ends were trimmed by 2 bases and 3 bases, with 13 bases remaining between them. The CDR3 region has the DNA TGCGCCAGCAGCCAACCTTTGCGGGATCACACCGGGGAGCTGTTTTTT. Translation gives CASSQPLRDHTGELFF.

This sequence joins TRBV10-3 and TRBJ1-6, with D perhaps matching TRBD1 (5 bases). V was clipped by 6 bases and J by 0 bases, with 18 bases between them. The V gene's germline CDR1 is ENHRY and CDR2 SYGVKD. The CDR3 runs to 18 residues. The CDR3 here is CAIRDDTGRSSYNSPLHF. The CDR3 DNA sequence: TGTGCCATCAGAGACGACACAGGCCGAAGCTCCTATAATTCACCCCTCCACTTT.

The rearrangement joins TRBV13 to TRBJ2-2; TRBD2 matches at 11 bases. The CDR3 extends over 16 amino acids. V shed 2 bases and J 5 bases; nucleotides not matched to a gene: 4. Germline V gene data show CDR1 as PRHDT and CDR2 as FYEKMQ (reference sequence). The CDR3 loop reads CASSLSLAGGTGELFF. DNA of the CDR3: TGTGCCAGCAGCTTATCCCTAGCGGGAGGTACCGGGGAGCTGTTTTTT.

V is TRBV7-2 and J is TRBJ2-7; TRBD2 aligns across 9 bases. The CDR3 extends over 17 amino acids. Per the germline V gene, CDR1 is SGHTA and CDR2 is FQGNSA. With V trimmed by 4 bases and J by 3 bases, 13 bases remained unmatched. The CDR3 region is CASSSYPRGGRDYEQYF. The CDR3 DNA follows: TGTGCCAGCAGCTCATATCCTCGCGGCGGGAGGGACTACGAGCAGTACTTC.

The genes are TRBV13 and TRBJ2-1, with 8 bases identical to TRBD2. Germline V CDR1 and CDR2: PRHDT, FYEKMQ (reference sequence). J lost 1 base, V lost 3 bases, and 5 bases had no gene match. CDR3 size: 16 residues. The CDR3 DNA reads as TGTGCCAGCAGCTTCTTAGCGGGAATGTCCTACAATGAGCAGTTCTTC. Amino acid sequence: CASSFLAGMSYNEQFF.

The genes are TRBV7-8 and TRBJ2-7; 9 bases map to TRBD1. The J segment lost 4 bases and the V segment lost 5 bases, leaving 6 bases of the junction unmatched. The germline CDR1 and CDR2 sequences are SGHVS and FQNEAQ. The CDR3 covers 14 residues. The CDR3 DNA is TGTGCCAGCAGCCCAGGGGACAGGGTATACGAGCAGTACTTC. Protein sequence: CASSPGDRVYEQYF.

Only one count was recorded for this clone. The chain is built from TRBV4-1 and TRBJ2-3, with 14 bases aligning to TRBD2. The V segment lost 8 bases and the J segment 6 bases; nucleotides outside the gene matches: 10. CDR1 and CDR2 from the germline V gene are MGHRA and YSYEKL. This CDR3 spans 16 amino acids. The DNA for the CDR3 is TGCGCCAGCTCGAGGGGACTAGCGGGAGTGGCGGATACGCAGTATTTT. This sequence encodes CASSRGLAGVADTQYF.

This clone was detected once. The rearrangement joins TRBV7-7 to TRBJ2-5, with D perhaps matching TRBD1 (7 bases). V was shortened by 1 base and J by 3 bases, with 9 bases between the two germline ends. From germline, CDR1 is SSHAT and CDR2 FNYEAQ (reference sequence). CDR3 size: 14 residues. CDR3 loop: CASSLGGTEETQYF. The CDR3 DNA sequence: TGTGCCAGCAGCTTAGGCGGGACAGAAGAGACCCAGTACTTC.

This clone was recorded a few times. The chain couples TRBV28 to TRBJ2-3; a weak D match, TRBD2 (6 bases). V lost 3 bases and J lost 8, with 12 bases in between. The CDR3 extends over 13 amino acids. Per the germline V gene, CDR1 is MDHEN and CDR2 is SYDVKM. CDR3 sequence reads: CASSLVSGSTQYF. CDR3 nucleotide sequence: TGTGCCAGCAGTTTGGTTAGCGGTAGTACGCAGTATTTT.

J is TRBJ1-4 and V is TRBV4-1; no clear D gene. Germline assignment: CDR1 MGHRA and CDR2 YSYEKL. V was trimmed by 6 bases and J by 2 bases, leaving 13 bases between them. The CDR3 runs 15 residues. CDR3 coding DNA: TGCGCCAGCAGAAGTAAAGCAGGTACTAATGAAAAACTGTTTTTT. It is translated as CASRSKAGTNEKLFF.

The rearrangement joins TRBV5-1 to TRBJ2-3; D ambiguous. The length of the CDR3 is 15 residues. Germline V gives CDR1 SGHRS, CDR2 YFSETQ. The V gene lost 4 bases and the J gene lost 0 bases, with 12 bases spanning the gap. The CDR3 coding sequence is TGCGCCAGCAGCCAAACCACCACTAGCACAGATACGCAGTATTTT. This encodes CASSQTTTSTDTQYF.

The chain uses TRBV5-6 and TRBJ2-1, with TRBD2 matching over 7 bases. Germline values: CDR1 SGHDT, CDR2 YYEEEE. Trimming removed 2 bases from V and 4 bases from J; junction bases left unmatched: 6. The length of the CDR3 is 15 residues. CDR3 bases: TGTGCCAGCAGCTTAGTTACAGCGGGGTACAATGAGCAGTTCTTC. Residues: CASSLVTAGYNEQFF. The entire variable domain, with the rest obtained from reference TRBV5-6 and TRBJ2-1, is as follows: DAGVTQSPTHLIKTRGQQVTLRCSPKSGHDTVSWYQQALGQGPQFIFQYYEEEERQRGNFPDRFSGHQFPNYSSELNVNALLLGDSALYLCASSLVTAGYNEQFFGPGTRLTVL.

The chain employs TRBV19 and TRBJ2-1; 12 nucleotides match TRBD2. J lost 4 bases, V lost 4 bases, and 2 bases had no gene match. CDR1 and CDR2 (germline): LNHDA, SQIVND (reference sequence). The CDR3 is made up of 15 amino acids. CDR3 coding DNA: TGTGCCAGTAGTACGGGACTAGCGGGTTACAATGAGCAGTTCTTC. It translates to CASSTGLAGYNEQFF.

J is TRBJ2-1 and V is TRBV3-1 (or the pseudogene TRBV3-2); D might be TRBD2 (5 bases). Germline V gene lookup returns CDR1 LGHDT and CDR2 YNNKEL (reference sequence). Deletions cut 4 bases from V and 0 bases from J, with 13 bases between. The CDR3 has 16 residues. This chain's CDR3 is CASSPRTLSSYNEQFF. The CDR3 DNA sequence: TGTGCCAGCAGCCCCCGGACTCTCAGCTCCTACAATGAGCAGTTCTTC.

J is TRBJ1-2 and V is TRBV27; TRBD1 matches at 9 bases. Per germline, CDR1 MNHEY and CDR2 SMNVEV (reference sequence). The CDR3 has 16 residues. V gave up 8 bases and J gave up 6 bases; unmatched junction bases: 16. DNA of the CDR3: TGTGCCAGCGGCTCCCCACGGGGACAGGGCCGGGATGGCTACACCTTC. Its protein product is CASGSPRGQGRDGYTF.

The J gene is TRBJ1-3, the V gene TRBV4-1; a weak D match, TRBD1 (6 bases). CDR3 length: 15 residues. Germline CDR1 and CDR2: MGHRA and YSYEKL. Trimming took 2 bases from V and 0 from J, leaving 8 bases between them. CDR3 coding DNA: TGCGCCAGCAGCCAAAGGACAGTCTCTGGAAACACCATATATTTT. The encoded protein is CASSQRTVSGNTIYF.